This note documents a single T cell receptor (beta chain) sequence. TCRdb recomputed calls from the 5' RACE reads with MiXCR, one row per CDR3 protein. This table holds some 390,000 distinct CDR3 sequences, about 6.2% found once. These data belong to a study of T cells after yellow fever vaccination. Trimming shortened V by 3 bases and J by 2 bases, and 8 bases separated the two germline ends. The CDR3 contains 14 residues. Germline CDR1 is DFQATT and CDR2 is SNEGSKA (reference sequence). Source: PBMCs, taken 5 days after the yellow fever booster vaccination. This rearrangement joins TRBV20-1 to TRBJ2-6; D possibly corresponds to TRBD1 (6 bases). This sequence was found in a man younger than 45 who received the YFV17D yellow fever vaccine. The DNA for the CDR3 is TGCAGTGCTAGCTGGGACACTGGGGCCAACGTCCTGACTTTC. This gives the protein CSASWDTGANVLTF.